A single sample gave rise to the 18 T cell receptor beta chains below, sequenced in a study of blood T cell repertoires in COVID-19. Data came from immunoSEQ multiplex PCR; TCRdb stores just in-frame clones and leaves some out. Here the sample spans more than 95,000 clones, 82% being singletons. The sample taken for sequencing was peripheral blood. Receptors were obtained from a man older than 75 with acute or convalescent COVID-19.

The J gene is TRBJ2-1, the V gene TRBV7-2, with 10 bases identical to TRBD2. Germline trimming cut 5 bases from V and 7 bases from J; bases unmatched to any gene: 14. The length of the CDR3 is 17 residues. Germline CDR1 reads SGHTA; CDR2 reads FQGNSA. The CDR3 spells CASSPVGLAGDTNEQFF. The DNA of the CDR3 is TGTGCCAGCAGCCCAGTCGGCCTAGCGGGAGATACGAATGAGCAGTTCTTC.

V gene TRBV30 combines with J gene TRBJ1-2, with D possibly TRBD1 on 5 matching bases. Germline V gene data show CDR1 as GTSNPN and CDR2 as SVGIG (reference sequence). The CDR3 extends over 12 amino acids. Trimming took 8 bases from V and 4 from J, leaving 14 bases between them. CDR3 region: CARTSGVYGYTF. In DNA form, the CDR3 reads TGTGCCCGTACTTCGGGGGTCTATGGCTACACCTTC.

The V call is TRBV28, the J call TRBJ1-5; 10 bases fit TRBD1. Per the germline V gene, CDR1 is MDHEN and CDR2 is SYDVKM. V was pared by 6 bases and J by 4 bases, with 3 bases of the junction left unmatched. This CDR3 is 14 amino acids long. The CDR3 DNA is TGTGCCAGCAGGAGGGACAGGGGAAATCAGCCCCAGCATTTT. Translated: CASRRDRGNQPQHF.

V and J are TRBV9 and TRBJ1-6; D perhaps matches TRBD1 (6 bases). The V end was cut by 0 bases, the J end by 7 bases, with 8 bases between. CDR1 is SGDLS and CDR2 is YYNGEE in the germline V gene. The CDR3 extends over 14 amino acids. CDR3 loop: CASSVETGNSPLHF. CDR3 in DNA: TGTGCCAGCAGCGTAGAAACAGGGAATTCACCCCTCCACTTT.

The V and J genes are TRBV7-9 and TRBJ1-6; 9 nucleotides match TRBD1. V dropped 5 bases and J dropped 1; count of bases not matched to a gene: 9. This CDR3 is 18 amino acids long. Germline V gene sequence: CDR1 SEHNR, CDR2 FQNEAQ (reference sequence). As DNA, the CDR3 is TGTGCCAGCAGCCCCGAAACAGGGGGCAGGTCCTATAATTCACCCCTCCACTTT. The encoded protein is CASSPETGGRSYNSPLHF. The variable domain in full, with the rest retrieved from reference TRBV7-9 and TRBJ1-6, is DTGVSQNPRHKITKRGQNVTFRCDPISEHNRLYWYRQTLGQGPEFLTYFQNEAQLEKSRLLSDRFSAERPKGSFSTLEIQRTEQGDSAMYLCASSPETGGRSYNSPLHFGNGTRLTVT.

V is TRBV11-3 and J is TRBJ2-1; TRBD2 matches at 8 bases. The germline V gene has CDR1 SGHNT and CDR2 YENEEA. This CDR3 comprises 15 residues. The junction had 9 bases not matched to a gene; V was cut back by 1 base and J by 10 bases. For the CDR3, the DNA is TGTGCCAGCAGCTTAGTGGCGGGGGGACTAGAAGAGCAGTTCTTC. Its protein is CASSLVAGGLEEQFF.

V gene TRBV5-4 combines with J gene TRBJ1-5, with a possible D match to TRBD1 (5 bases). Germline-derived CDR1 and CDR2 are SGHNT and YYREEE (reference sequence). The CDR3 contains 15 residues. Trimming stripped 4 bases from V and 3 bases from J, with 14 bases between. The CDR3 DNA is TGTGCCAGCAGCCTTGGTGTGGACACCAATCAGCCCCAGCATTTT. This translates into CASSLGVDTNQPQHF.

The CDR3 loop is CASSHAGGTDQPQHF. The CDR3 bases are TGTGCCAGCAGCCACGCCGGAGGGACCGATCAGCCCCAGCATTTT. The chain links TRBV3-1 (or the pseudogene TRBV3-2) to TRBJ1-5; perhaps TRBD1 as D (5 bases). Between the trimmed V and J ends, which lost 3 bases and 5 bases, there was a span of 14 bases. This CDR3 comprises 15 residues. Germline CDR1 reads LGHDT; CDR2 reads YNNKEL (reference sequence).

This clone was recorded a few times. This chain joins TRBV28 and TRBJ2-4, with a possible D match to TRBD1 (6 bases). This CDR3 is built from 16 residues. Trimming stripped 5 bases from V and 3 bases from J, with 17 bases between. CDR1 is MDHEN, CDR2 SYDVKM, per germline. The CDR3 DNA follows: TGTGCCAGCAGTATCCAACAGGGTTATGGCAAAAACATTCAGTACTTC. Amino acid sequence: CASSIQQGYGKNIQYF.

As for this clone: The DNA is left out, because the CDR3 cannot be placed on it with certainty; the CDR3 is given as TCRdb lists it. The V call is TRBV5-1, the J call TRBJ1-1; TRBD1 was called by the table and not checked on the DNA. The CDR3 numbers 15 amino acids, ends counted. Germline V gives CDR1 SGHRS, CDR2 YFSETQ. CDR3 loop: CASSSSVTGETEAFF.

The chain links TRBV4-2 to TRBJ2-3, with 9 bases matching TRBD2. V gave up 2 bases and J gave up 3 bases; unmatched junction bases: 6. CDR1 and CDR2 from the germline V gene are LGHNA and YNFKEQ. The CDR3 loop spans 16 amino acids. The CDR3 DNA reads TGTGCCAGCAGCCAATTAGCGGGAGCGGGGACAGATACGCAGTATTTT. This encodes CASSQLAGAGTDTQYF.

J is TRBJ2-5 and V is TRBV7-2; the match to TRBD2 covers 8 bases. The CDR3 loop spans 14 amino acids. V dropped 5 bases and J dropped 2; count of bases not matched to a gene: 4. The germline gives CDR1 SGHTA, CDR2 FQGNSA. DNA of the CDR3: TGTGCCAGCAGCCGGGGGGGTCGGCAAGAGACCCAGTACTTC. Translation gives CASSRGGRQETQYF.

The chain is built from TRBV5-4 and TRBJ1-6; D might be TRBD1 (6 bases). Germline V gives CDR1 SGHNT, CDR2 YYREEE (reference sequence). This CDR3 is 16 amino acids long. V was clipped by 4 bases and J by 7 bases, with 18 bases between them. The CDR3 nucleotides read TGTGCCAGCAGCCGCGGGGGGGGCCCCCCCAATTCACCCCTCCACTTT. It is translated as CASSRGGGPPNSPLHF.

The chain has TRBV7-9 and TRBJ1-1, with D uncertain. The germline V gene has CDR1 SEHNR and CDR2 FQNEAQ (reference sequence). Trimming stripped 0 bases from V and 7 bases from J, with 9 bases between. The CDR3 has 13 residues. The CDR3 loop reads CASSLAGSIEAFF. The CDR3 DNA reads as TGTGCCAGCAGCTTAGCGGGCAGTATTGAAGCTTTCTTT. Full variable domain (missing parts from reference TRBV7-9 and TRBJ1-1): DTGVSQNPRHKITKRGQNVTFRCDPISEHNRLYWYRQTLGQGPEFLTYFQNEAQLEKSRLLSDRFSAERPKGSFSTLEIQRTEQGDSAMYLCASSLAGSIEAFFGQGTRLTVV.

This sequence joins TRBV6-6 and TRBJ1-6; no clear D gene. The CDR3 spans 11 residues. V was clipped by 5 bases and J by 7 bases, with 3 bases between them. Germline lookup yields CDR1 MNHNY and CDR2 SVGAGI (reference sequence). The CDR3, as DNA: TGTGCCAGCAGTCTAAATTCACCCCTCCACTTT. Protein sequence: CASSLNSPLHF.

This chain joins TRBV5-1 and TRBJ2-3; 9 bases map to TRBD2. V lost 0 bases to trimming and J lost 5 bases; unmatched junction nucleotides: 4. The CDR3 contains 15 residues. Per germline, CDR1 SGHRS and CDR2 YFSETQ. CDR3 DNA sequence: TGCGCCAGCAGCTTGGGTAGCGGGAGTATAGATACGCAGTATTTT. Residues: CASSLGSGSIDTQYF.

J is TRBJ1-2 and V is TRBV18; possibly TRBD1 for D (5 bases). The V gene lost 0 bases and the J gene lost 3 bases, with 11 bases spanning the gap. The CDR3 is 15 amino acids. CDR1 and CDR2 from the germline V gene are KGHSH and LQKENI. The CDR3 spells CASSPPRQGDYGYTF. The CDR3 bases are TGTGCCAGCTCACCACCGAGGCAGGGCGACTATGGCTACACCTTC.

This clone was observed a single time. The genes are TRBV14 and TRBJ2-2; D is perhaps TRBD1 (6 bases). This CDR3 has 17 amino acids. Deletions cut 0 bases from V and 2 bases from J, with 13 bases between. Germline-derived CDR1 and CDR2 are SGHDN and FVKESK. The CDR3 DNA is TGTGCCAGCAGCCAAGATTTTTGGACAGATAACACCGGGGAGCTGTTTTTT. It encodes CASSQDFWTDNTGELFF.